Listed here is a single T cell receptor beta chain. Its specificity is unknown. This sample was taken from a study of blood T cells in healthy people across ages. Study conclusions and caveats: Among T cells, TCR beta diversity per million cells dropped roughly linearly as age rose. A strong correlation was seen between TCR beta diversity and naive T cell percentage. PBMCs went unsorted, and a conclusive naive versus antigen-experienced comparison was therefore prevented.

A second 7 to 11 cycle PCR used barcoded and J-beta primers. Each of the cDNA molecules was tagged by a template-switch adaptor with 12 random nucleotides. TCRdb reprocessed the 5' RACE reads via MiXCR and lists one record per CDR3 protein. The profile shows 1 million to 1.2 million distinct CDR3 sequences, 35% to 45% of them singletons. The V end was cut by 4 bases, the J end by 7 bases, with 15 bases between. Germline CDR1 is SGHTA and CDR2 is FQGNSA. The CDR3 covers 14 residues. The receptor was derived from a man aged 18 to 30 in good health. Sequenced material: blood. This chain links TRBV7-2 with TRBJ2-3, with D possibly matching TRBD2 (7 bases). Here the CDR3 reads CASSSWGGSNTQYF. Written as DNA, the CDR3 is TGTGCCAGCAGCTCTTGGGGGGGCAGCAATACGCAGTATTTT.